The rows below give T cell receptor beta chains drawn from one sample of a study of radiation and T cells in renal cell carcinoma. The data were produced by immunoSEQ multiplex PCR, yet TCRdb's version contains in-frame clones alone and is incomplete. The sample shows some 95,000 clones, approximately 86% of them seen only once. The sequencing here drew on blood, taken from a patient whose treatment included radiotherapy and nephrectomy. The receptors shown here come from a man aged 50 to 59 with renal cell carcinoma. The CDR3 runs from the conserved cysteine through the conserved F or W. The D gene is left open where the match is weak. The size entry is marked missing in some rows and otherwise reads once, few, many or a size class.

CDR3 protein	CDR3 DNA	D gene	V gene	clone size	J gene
CASTIGESWDEQFF	TGTGCCAGCACGATCGGGGAGAGTTGGGATGAGCAGTTCTTC	-	TRBV6-1	-	TRBJ2-1
CASSVGGGRDGYTF	TGTGCCAGCAGCGTAGGTGGCGGGCGGGATGGCTACACCTTC	-	TRBV9	-	TRBJ1-2
CASSDSGARVEQFF	TGTGCCAGCAGTGATAGCGGGGCCCGTGTTGAGCAGTTCTTC	TRBD2	TRBV2	-	TRBJ2-1
CASSPAGGREKLFF	TGTGCCAGCAGCCCCGCGGGGGGGCGAGAAAAACTGTTTTTT	-	TRBV27	-	TRBJ1-4
CASSLAGGGGELFF	TGTGCCAGCAGCTTGGCCGGGGGTGGCGGGGAGCTGTTTTTT	-	TRBV5-4	-	TRBJ2-2
CASSLQGMFNQPQHF	TGTGCCAGCAGCTTGCAAGGGATGTTCAATCAGCCCCAGCATTTT	-	TRBV7-2	-	TRBJ1-5
CASSWRLAAYEQYF	TGTGCCAGCAGCTGGCGACTAGCGGCCTACGAGCAGTACTTC	TRBD2	TRBV7-8	-	TRBJ2-7
CASTKQVSGANVLTF	TGTGCCAGCACAAAACAGGTCTCTGGGGCCAACGTCCTGACTTTC	-	TRBV7-9	-	TRBJ2-6
CASSDWEVYGYTF	TGTGCCAGCAGTGATTGGGAGGTCTATGGCTACACCTTC	-	TRBV6-1	-	TRBJ1-2
CASNPRGRGANQPQHF	TGTGCCAGCAACCCAAGGGGGCGAGGGGCTAATCAGCCCCAGCATTTT	TRBD1	TRBV28	-	TRBJ1-5
CATGRGGQYNEQFF	TGTGCCACTGGTCGTGGGGGCCAATACAATGAGCAGTTCTTC	-	TRBV5-4	-	TRBJ2-1
CASSLSSGAYNEQFF	TGTGCCAGCAGCTTAAGCTCAGGGGCCTACAATGAGCAGTTCTTC	-	TRBV7-3	-	TRBJ2-1
CASSQDSGAPYEQYF	TGTGCCAGCAGCCAAGATAGTGGGGCGCCCTACGAGCAGTACTTC	-	TRBV4-2	-	TRBJ2-7
CASSYGQGVTYEQYF	TGTGCCAGCAGTTACGGGCAGGGTGTCACCTACGAGCAGTACTTC	-	TRBV6-6	-	TRBJ2-7
CASRSMGQGGNQKRSSYEQYF	TGTGCAAGTCGCTCAATGGGACAGGGGGGAAACCAAAAAAGGAGCTCCTACGAGCAGTACTTC	-	TRBV12-2	-	TRBJ2-7
CASSPPGTAYGYTF	TGTGCCAGCAGCCCTCCCGGGACAGCTTATGGCTACACCTTC	TRBD1	TRBV7-9	-	TRBJ1-2
CATRGFSTDTQYF	TGTGCCACAAGGGGGTTTAGCACAGATACGCAGTATTTT	-	TRBV27	-	TRBJ2-3
CASRFGGRESSYNSPLHF	TGTGCAAGTCGCTTCGGAGGGCGGGAGAGCTCCTATAATTCACCCCTCCACTTT	-	TRBV12-2	-	TRBJ1-6
CASSWDNDNSPLHF	TGTGCCAGCAGCTGGGACAATGATAATTCACCCCTCCACTTT	-	TRBV6-6	-	TRBJ1-6
CASSSRQGGQPQHF	TGTGCCAGCAGTTCTCGACAGGGTGGTCAGCCCCAGCATTTT	TRBD1	TRBV2	-	TRBJ1-5
CASSLDGGGQGRARKYGYTF	TGCGCCAGCAGCTTGGACGGGGGTGGACAGGGTAGAGCCCGGAAGTATGGCTACACCTTC	TRBD1	TRBV5-1	-	TRBJ1-2
CASSLWGAGRPNQPQHF	TGTGCCAGCAGCTTATGGGGCGCCGGACGCCCAAATCAGCCCCAGCATTTT	-	TRBV7-8	-	TRBJ1-5
CASSLKVRPSSYNSPLHF	TGTGCCAGCAGTTTAAAAGTCCGCCCGAGCTCCTATAATTCACCCCTCCACTTT	-	TRBV28	-	TRBJ1-6
CASSPRGSGANVLTF	TGTGCCAGCAGCCCCAGGGGTTCTGGGGCCAACGTCCTGACTTTC	-	TRBV5-8	-	TRBJ2-6
CASSLSKNNEKLFF	TGTGCCAGCAGCTTAAGTAAGAATAATGAAAAACTGTTTTTT	-	TRBV7-4	-	TRBJ1-4
CASSETTRKNIQYF	TGTGCCAGCAGCGAAACAACGAGGAAAAACATTCAGTACTTC	-	TRBV11-1	-	TRBJ2-4
CASSRIRGLYEQYF	TGCGCCAGCAGCCGAATCCGGGGCCTATACGAGCAGTACTTC	-	TRBV4-3	-	TRBJ2-7
CASSKGKETQASTDTQYF	TGTGCCAGCAGCAAGGGCAAGGAGACGCAAGCTAGCACAGATACGCAGTATTTT	-	TRBV21-1	-	TRBJ2-3
CASSDEDKTQYF	TGTGCCAGCAGTGACGAGGATAAGACCCAGTACTTC	-	TRBV2	-	TRBJ2-5
CASILVRGLLFF	TGTGCCAGCATCCTGGTACGGGGTTTACTGTTTTTT	-	TRBV28	-	TRBJ1-4
CASTSSGNTIYF	TGTGCCAGTACGAGCTCTGGAAACACCATATATTTT	-	TRBV19	once	TRBJ1-3
CASSPGLTSGGLTDTQYF	TGCGCCAGCAGCCCCGGCCTGACTAGCGGGGGACTCACAGATACGCAGTATTTT	TRBD2	TRBV5-1	-	TRBJ2-3
CASSSPGGDYGYTF	TGTGCCAGCAGCAGTCCCGGGGGGGACTATGGCTACACCTTC	-	TRBV7-2	-	TRBJ1-2
CASSLVPGVDEKLFF	TGTGCCAGCAGCTTAGTGCCAGGGGTGGATGAAAAACTGTTTTTT	-	TRBV7-3	few	TRBJ1-4
CASRKTGETQYF	TGTGCCAGCAGAAAAACGGGTGAGACCCAGTACTTC	-	TRBV7-2	-	TRBJ2-5
CASSHPGLETNEQFF	TGTGCCAGCAGCCACCCGGGACTAGAGACAAATGAGCAGTTCTTC	TRBD2	TRBV7-9	-	TRBJ2-1
CAISYRDEQYF	TGTGCCATCAGTTACAGGGACGAGCAGTACTTC	-	TRBV10-3	-	TRBJ2-7
CASSVDFGNTEAFF	TGTGCCAGCTCAGTTGACTTTGGGAACACTGAAGCTTTCTTT	-	TRBV19	-	TRBJ1-1
CASSLNEGGETQYF	TGCGCCAGCAGCTTGAATGAGGGAGGAGAGACCCAGTACTTC	-	TRBV5-1	-	TRBJ2-5
CASSLEVGGNTEAFF	TGCGCCAGCAGCTTGGAGGTAGGAGGGAACACTGAAGCTTTCTTT	-	TRBV5-1	-	TRBJ1-1
CASSLLLDSYEQYF	TGCGCCAGCAGCTTGCTACTAGACTCCTACGAGCAGTACTTC	-	TRBV5-1	-	TRBJ2-7